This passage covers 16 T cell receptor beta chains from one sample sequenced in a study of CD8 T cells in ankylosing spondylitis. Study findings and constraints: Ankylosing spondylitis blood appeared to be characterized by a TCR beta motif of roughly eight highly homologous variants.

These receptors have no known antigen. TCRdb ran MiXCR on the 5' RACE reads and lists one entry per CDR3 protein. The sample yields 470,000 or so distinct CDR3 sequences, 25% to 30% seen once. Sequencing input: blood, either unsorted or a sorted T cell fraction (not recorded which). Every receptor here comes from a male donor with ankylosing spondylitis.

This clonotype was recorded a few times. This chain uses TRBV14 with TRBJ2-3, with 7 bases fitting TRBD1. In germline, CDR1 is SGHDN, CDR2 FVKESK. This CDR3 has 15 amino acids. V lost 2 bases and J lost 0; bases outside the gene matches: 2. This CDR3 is CASSQWTGSTDTQYF. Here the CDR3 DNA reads TGTGCCAGCAGCCAATGGACAGGAAGCACAGATACGCAGTATTTT.

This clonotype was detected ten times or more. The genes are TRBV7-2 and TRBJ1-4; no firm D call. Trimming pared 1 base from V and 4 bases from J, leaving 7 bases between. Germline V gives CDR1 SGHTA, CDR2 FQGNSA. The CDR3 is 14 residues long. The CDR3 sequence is CASSLGGFNEKLFF. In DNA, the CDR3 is TGTGCCAGCAGCTTAGGTGGTTTTAATGAAAAACTGTTTTTT.

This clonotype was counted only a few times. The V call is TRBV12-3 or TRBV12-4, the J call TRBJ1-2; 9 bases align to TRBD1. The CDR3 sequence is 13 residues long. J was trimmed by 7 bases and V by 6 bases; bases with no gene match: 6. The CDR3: CASSLQGASGYTF. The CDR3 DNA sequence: TGTGCCAGCAGCCTACAGGGGGCGTCTGGCTACACCTTC.

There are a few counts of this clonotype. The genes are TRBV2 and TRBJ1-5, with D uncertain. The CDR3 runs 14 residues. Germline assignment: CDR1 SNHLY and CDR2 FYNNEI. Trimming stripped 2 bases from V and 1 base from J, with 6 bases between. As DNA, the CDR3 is TGTGCCAGCAGTGAATCCAGGAGCAATCAGCCCCAGCATTTT. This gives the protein CASSESRSNQPQHF. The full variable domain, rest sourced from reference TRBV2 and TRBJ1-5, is EPEVTQTPSHQVTQMGQEVILRCVPISNHLYFYWYRQILGQKVEFLVSFYNNEISEKSEIFDDQFSVERPDGSNFTLKIRSTKLEDSAMYFCASSESRSNQPQHFGDGTRLSIL.

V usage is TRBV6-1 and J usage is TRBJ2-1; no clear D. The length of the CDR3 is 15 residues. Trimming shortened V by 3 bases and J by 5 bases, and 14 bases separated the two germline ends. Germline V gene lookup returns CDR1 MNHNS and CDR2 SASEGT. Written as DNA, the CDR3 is TGTGCCAGCAGTGACTTTTCCCTAGGAAACAATGAGCAGTTCTTC. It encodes CASSDFSLGNNEQFF.

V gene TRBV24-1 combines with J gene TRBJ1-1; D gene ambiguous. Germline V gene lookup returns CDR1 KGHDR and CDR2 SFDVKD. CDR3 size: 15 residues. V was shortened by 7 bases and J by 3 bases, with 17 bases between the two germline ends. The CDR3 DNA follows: TGTGCCACCAGACCCGGTAACGCTGGAGACACTGAAGCTTTCTTT. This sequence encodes CATRPGNAGDTEAFF.

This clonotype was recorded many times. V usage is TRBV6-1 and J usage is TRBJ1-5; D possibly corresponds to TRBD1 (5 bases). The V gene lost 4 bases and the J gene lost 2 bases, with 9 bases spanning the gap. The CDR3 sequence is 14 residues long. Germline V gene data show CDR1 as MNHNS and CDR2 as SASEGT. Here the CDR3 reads CASSVQGGNQPQHF. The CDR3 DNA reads TGTGCCAGCAGTGTCCAGGGTGGCAATCAGCCCCAGCATTTT.

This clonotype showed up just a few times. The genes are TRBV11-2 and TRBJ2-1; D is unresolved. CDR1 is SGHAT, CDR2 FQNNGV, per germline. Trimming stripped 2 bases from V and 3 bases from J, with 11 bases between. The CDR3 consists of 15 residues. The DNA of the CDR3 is TGTGCCAGCAGCTTATTTGGTGCAAACTACAATGAGCAGTTCTTC. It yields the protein CASSLFGANYNEQFF.

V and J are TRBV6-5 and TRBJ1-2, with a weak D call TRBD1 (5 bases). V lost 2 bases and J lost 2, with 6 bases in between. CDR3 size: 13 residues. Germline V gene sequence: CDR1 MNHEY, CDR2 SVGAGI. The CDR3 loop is CASSYAGNYGYTF. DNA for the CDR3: TGTGCCAGCAGTTACGCAGGGAACTATGGCTACACCTTC.

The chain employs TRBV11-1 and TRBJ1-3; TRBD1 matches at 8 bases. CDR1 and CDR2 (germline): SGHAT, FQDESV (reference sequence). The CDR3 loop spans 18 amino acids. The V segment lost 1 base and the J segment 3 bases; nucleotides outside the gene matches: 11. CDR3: CASSLGSSHRGFGNTIYF. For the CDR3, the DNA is TGTGCCAGCAGCTTAGGATCTTCCCACAGGGGGTTTGGAAACACCATATATTTT.

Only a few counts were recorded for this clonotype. The CDR3 sequence is CASSHRDAFNEQFF. For the CDR3, the DNA is TGCGCCAGCAGCCACAGGGACGCTTTCAATGAGCAGTTCTTC. The V and J genes are TRBV4-1 and TRBJ2-1; perhaps D is TRBD1 or TRBD2 (5 bases each). Trimming took 3 bases from V and 6 from J, leaving 12 bases between them. The CDR3 contains 14 residues. Germline CDR1 MGHRA, CDR2 YSYEKL.

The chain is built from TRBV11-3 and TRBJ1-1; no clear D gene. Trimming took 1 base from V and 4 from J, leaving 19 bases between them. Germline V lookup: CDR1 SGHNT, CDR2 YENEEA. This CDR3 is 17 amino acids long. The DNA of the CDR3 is TGTGCCAGCAGCTTAGCCCCCCACAGTCCTCCGAGCACTGAAGCTTTCTTT. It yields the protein CASSLAPHSPPSTEAFF.

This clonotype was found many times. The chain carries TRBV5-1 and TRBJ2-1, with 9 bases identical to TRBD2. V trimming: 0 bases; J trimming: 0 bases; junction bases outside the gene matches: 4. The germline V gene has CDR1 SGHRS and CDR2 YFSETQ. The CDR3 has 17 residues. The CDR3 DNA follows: TGCGCCAGCAGCTTGGTGGGTAGCGGGAGCTCCTACAATGAGCAGTTCTTC. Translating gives CASSLVGSGSSYNEQFF.

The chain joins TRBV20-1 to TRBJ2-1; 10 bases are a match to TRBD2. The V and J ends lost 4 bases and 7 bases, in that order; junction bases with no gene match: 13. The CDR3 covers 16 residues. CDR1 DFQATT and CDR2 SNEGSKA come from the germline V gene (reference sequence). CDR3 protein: CSATPILAGWLNEQFF. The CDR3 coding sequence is TGCAGTGCTACCCCGATACTAGCGGGATGGTTAAATGAGCAGTTCTTC.

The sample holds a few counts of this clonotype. CDR3 protein: CASSLQGYNEQFF. DNA of the CDR3: TGCGCCAGCAGCTTGCAGGGGTACAATGAGCAGTTCTTC. The rearrangement links TRBV5-1 to TRBJ2-1; D possibly corresponds to TRBD1 (6 bases). Germline V CDR1 and CDR2: SGHRS, YFSETQ. Trimming took off 1 base at V and 4 bases at J, with 6 bases between the two ends. The CDR3 totals 13 residues.

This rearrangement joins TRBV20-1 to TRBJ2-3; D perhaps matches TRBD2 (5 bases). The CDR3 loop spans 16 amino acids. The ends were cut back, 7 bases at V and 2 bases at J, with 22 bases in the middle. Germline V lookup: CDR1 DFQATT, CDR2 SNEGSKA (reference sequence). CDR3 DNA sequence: TGCAGTGGCGGGCTCGCGGAGCCCACGGCCACAGATACGCAGTATTTT. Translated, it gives CSGGLAEPTATDTQYF.